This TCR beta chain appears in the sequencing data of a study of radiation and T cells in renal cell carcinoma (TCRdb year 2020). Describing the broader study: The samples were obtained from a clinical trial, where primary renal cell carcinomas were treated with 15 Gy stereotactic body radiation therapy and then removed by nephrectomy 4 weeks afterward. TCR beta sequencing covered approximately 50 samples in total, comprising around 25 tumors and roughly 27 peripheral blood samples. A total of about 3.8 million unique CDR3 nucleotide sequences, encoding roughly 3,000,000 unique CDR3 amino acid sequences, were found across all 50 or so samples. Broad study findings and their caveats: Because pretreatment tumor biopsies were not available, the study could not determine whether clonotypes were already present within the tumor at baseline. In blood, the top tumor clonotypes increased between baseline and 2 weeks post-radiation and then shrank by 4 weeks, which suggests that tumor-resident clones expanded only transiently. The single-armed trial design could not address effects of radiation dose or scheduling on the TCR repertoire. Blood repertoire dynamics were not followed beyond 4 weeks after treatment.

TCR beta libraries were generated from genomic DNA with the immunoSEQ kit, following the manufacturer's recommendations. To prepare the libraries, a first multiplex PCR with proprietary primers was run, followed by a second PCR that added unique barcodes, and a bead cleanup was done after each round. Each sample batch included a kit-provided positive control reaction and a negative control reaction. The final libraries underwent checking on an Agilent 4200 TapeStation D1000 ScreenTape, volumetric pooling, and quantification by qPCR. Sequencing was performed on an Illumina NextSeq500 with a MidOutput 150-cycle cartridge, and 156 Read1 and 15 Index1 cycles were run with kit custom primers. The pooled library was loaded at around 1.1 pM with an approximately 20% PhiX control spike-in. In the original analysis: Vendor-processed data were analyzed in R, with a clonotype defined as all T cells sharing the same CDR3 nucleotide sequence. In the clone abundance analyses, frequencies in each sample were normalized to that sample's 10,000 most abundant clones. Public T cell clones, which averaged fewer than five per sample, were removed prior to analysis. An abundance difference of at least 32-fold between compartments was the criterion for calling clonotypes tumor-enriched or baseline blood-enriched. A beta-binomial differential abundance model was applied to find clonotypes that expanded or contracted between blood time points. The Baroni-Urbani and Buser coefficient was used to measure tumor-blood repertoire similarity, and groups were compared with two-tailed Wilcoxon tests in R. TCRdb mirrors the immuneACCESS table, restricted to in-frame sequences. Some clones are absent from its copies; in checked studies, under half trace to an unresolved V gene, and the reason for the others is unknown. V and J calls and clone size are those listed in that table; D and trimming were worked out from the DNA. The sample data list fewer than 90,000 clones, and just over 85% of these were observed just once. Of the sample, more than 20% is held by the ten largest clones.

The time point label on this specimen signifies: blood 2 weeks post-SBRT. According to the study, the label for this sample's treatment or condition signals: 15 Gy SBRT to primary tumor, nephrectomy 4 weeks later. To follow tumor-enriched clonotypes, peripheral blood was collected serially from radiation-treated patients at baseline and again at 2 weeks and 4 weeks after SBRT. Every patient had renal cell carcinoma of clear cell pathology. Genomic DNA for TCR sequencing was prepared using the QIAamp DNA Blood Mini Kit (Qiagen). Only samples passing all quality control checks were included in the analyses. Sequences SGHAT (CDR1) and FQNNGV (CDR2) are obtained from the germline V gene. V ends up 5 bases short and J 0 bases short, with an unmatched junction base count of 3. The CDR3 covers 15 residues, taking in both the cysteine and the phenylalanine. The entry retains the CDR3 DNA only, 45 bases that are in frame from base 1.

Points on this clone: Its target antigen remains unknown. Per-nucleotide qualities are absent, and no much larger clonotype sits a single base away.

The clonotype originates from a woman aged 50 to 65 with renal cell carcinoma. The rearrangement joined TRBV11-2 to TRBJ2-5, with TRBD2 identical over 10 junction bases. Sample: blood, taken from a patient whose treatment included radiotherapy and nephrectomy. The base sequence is TGTGCCAGCAGCCGACTAGCGGGCAACCAAGAGACCCAGTACTTC. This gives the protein CASSRLAGNQETQYF.